This T cell receptor (beta chain) was recovered during a study of CD8 T cells in ankylosing spondylitis. V lost 1 base to trimming and J lost 5 bases, with 13 bases between them. Germline V gene sequence: CDR1 DFQATT, CDR2 SNEGSKA (reference sequence). The CDR3 is 14 amino acids. The table lists this clonotype with many counts. TCRdb analysed the 5' RACE reads with MiXCR anew, one entry per CDR3 protein. The sample shows 85,000 to 100,000 distinct CDR3 sequences, roughly 8.7% of them seen only once. The receptor was derived from a male donor with ankylosing spondylitis or in good health (not recorded which). The material sequenced was blood, either unsorted or a sorted T cell fraction (not recorded which). The chain uses TRBV20-1 and TRBJ2-3; D tentatively fits TRBD1 or TRBD2 (5 bases each). The CDR3 is CSARVDLGVDTQYF. CDR3 sequence (DNA): TGCAGTGCTAGAGTGGACCTGGGGGTAGATACGCAGTATTTT.